This T cell receptor beta chain was profiled in a study of T cell responses to AZD1222 COVID-19 vaccine. Findings of the study overall: Donors in the cohort were predominantly white British and more often female, and clonal diversity was possibly underestimated. Baseline serostatus was positive in only six AZD1222 recipients.

This clone appeared a few times. What it recognizes is unknown. Assay used: immunoSEQ multiplex PCR; TCRdb lists only in-frame clones, some missing. Of tens of thousands of clones in the sample, around 90% are singletons; the top ten hold less than 4%. The sequencing here drew on peripheral blood, taken 28 days after the second AZD1222 dose. This sequence was found in an adult who received the AZD1222 COVID-19 vaccine.

The CDR3 region is CAWSVEPRDTGELFF. Here the CDR3 DNA reads TGTGCCTGGAGTGTAGAACCGCGGGACACCGGGGAGCTGTTTTTT. This chain links TRBV30 with TRBJ2-2, with D maybe TRBD2 (5 bases). The germline V gene encodes CDR1 GTSNPN and CDR2 SVGIG (reference sequence). The V gene lost 0 bases and the J gene lost 3 bases, with 11 bases spanning the gap. This CDR3 contains 15 residues.